Listed below are T cell receptor beta chains from one sample, sequenced in a study of blood T cell repertoires in COVID-19. Assay used: immunoSEQ multiplex PCR; TCRdb lists only in-frame clones, some missing. There are about 250,000 clones in the sample; around 89% occur only once, and 0.75% to 0.9% lies in the top ten. The sequencing input was peripheral blood. The receptor source for this set is a man aged 30-40 years with acute or convalescent COVID-19. CDR3s include the opening cysteine and the closing phenylalanine or tryptophan. A D gene is named only where the DNA matches it firmly. Expanded clones are given a class, and other clones once, few, many or no size at all.

TRBD1	TRBV18	-	TRBJ1-6	TGTGCCAGCTCCCAAGGACAGGCCGACTTAGGTTCACCCCTCCACTTT	CASSQGQADLGSPLHF
-	TRBV6-5	few	TRBJ1-5	TGTGCCACAAGGCTGGACAGCACAAGCAATCAGCCCCAGCATTTT	CATRLDSTSNQPQHF
-	TRBV28	-	TRBJ2-5	TGTGCCAGCAGTTTATACGCAGGCCAAGAGACCCAGTACTTC	CASSLYAGQETQYF
TRBD1	TRBV7-9	-	TRBJ1-2	TGTGCCAGCAGCCAAAACAGGGGTATGGACTATGGCTACACCTTC	CASSQNRGMDYGYTF
-	TRBV6-5	-	TRBJ1-6	TGTGCCAGCAGTTACGGGAGGGTAGGCTCACCCCTCCACTTT	CASSYGRVGSPLHF
TRBD2	TRBV10-2	-	TRBJ2-1	TGCGCCAGCAGACTAGCGGGGTACAATGAGCAGTTCTTC	CASRLAGYNEQFF
-	TRBV7-9	few	TRBJ1-2	TGTGCCAGCGAGCGGTTCGGCGGCTACACCTTC	CASERFGGYTF
-	TRBV4-1	once	TRBJ2-7	TGCGCCAGCAGCCAAGATAATGTAGTCTCTAACGAGCAGTACTTC	CASSQDNVVSNEQYF
-	TRBV3-1/TRBV3-2	once	TRBJ2-3	TGTGCCAGCAGCCGCTACAGGCAGACAGCAGATACGCAGTATTTT	CASSRYRQTADTQYF
-	TRBV19	-	TRBJ2-7	TGTGCCAGTTCTAGACAGTCAGGGGCCACCTACGAGCAGTACTTC	CASSRQSGATYEQYF
TRBD1	TRBV6-5	-	TRBJ1-2	TGTGCCAGCAGTTACGCGGACAGGCCAGGGTATGGCTACACCTTC	CASSYADRPGYGYTF
-	TRBV7-9	-	TRBJ2-7	TGTGCCAGCAGCTTAGCTTTGGACAGCTCCTACGAGCAGTACTTC	CASSLALDSSYEQYF
TRBD2	TRBV5-4	once	TRBJ2-5	TGTGCCAGCAGCTGGGGTCCTAGCGGTGCGCAAGAGACCCAGTACTTC	CASSWGPSGAQETQYF
TRBD1	TRBV5-1	-	TRBJ2-5	TGCGCCAGCAGCCTGGATCCGGGACAGGGGGGAGAGACCCAGTACTTC	CASSLDPGQGGETQYF
TRBD2	TRBV6-5	once	TRBJ2-1	TGTGCCAGCAGTTACGGGGCTAGCGGGAACAATGAGCAGTTCTTC	CASSYGASGNNEQFF
-	TRBV28	-	TRBJ1-5	TGTGCCAGCACCGTAGCAGGGAATCAGCCCCAGCATTTT	CASTVAGNQPQHF